The 12 T cell receptor beta chains below come from one sample, sequenced in a study of T cells in Graves' hyperthyroidism and ophthalmopathy. Amplification of TCR beta CDR3 regions was performed using RNA transcripts as template. HTBI primers were employed in a first-round RT-PCR of the TCR CDR3. From the multiplex PCR reads, TCRdb called clonotypes with MiXCR, one entry per CDR3 protein. The repertoire holds 250,000 to 350,000 distinct CDR3 sequences, 20% to 25% seen once, with 50% to 75% in the top ten. The specimen sequenced was blood. Receptor source: a man aged 25-40 years with Graves' ophthalmopathy.

There are a few counts of this clonotype. This chain joins TRBV9 and TRBJ2-1; D might be TRBD2 (6 bases). Trimming left V 3 bases short and J 6 bases short, with 16 bases between. The CDR3 covers 15 residues. Germline assignment: CDR1 SGDLS and CDR2 YYNGEE. CDR3 amino acids: CASSAVASDGNEQFF. The DNA of the CDR3 is TGTGCCAGCAGCGCGGTGGCTAGCGATGGCAATGAGCAGTTCTTC.

The chain has TRBV28 and TRBJ1-2; D is undetermined. Germline V gene data show CDR1 as MDHEN and CDR2 as SYDVKM. V was shortened by 5 bases and J by 2 bases, with 3 bases between the two germline ends. The CDR3 extends over 11 amino acids. CDR3 sequence: CASSRNYGYTF. The DNA for the CDR3 is TGTGCCAGCAGTCGGAACTATGGCTACACCTTC.

The sample holds a few counts of this clonotype. The gene calls are TRBV6-5 and TRBJ1-5; TRBD1 is a possible D gene (5 bases). Germline V gene lookup returns CDR1 MNHEY and CDR2 SVGAGI. The germline V and J ends were trimmed by 2 bases and 6 bases, with 14 bases remaining between them. The CDR3 totals 15 residues. The DNA for the CDR3 is TGTGCCAGCAGTTACAGGTTGGGGACGGGTCAGCCCCAGCATTTT. It translates to CASSYRLGTGQPQHF.

V gene TRBV6-2 or TRBV6-3 combines with J gene TRBJ1-5; 7 bases match TRBD1. Germline trimming cut 8 bases from V and 2 bases from J; bases unmatched to any gene: 3. The CDR3 sequence is 13 residues long. The V gene's germline CDR1 is MNHEY and CDR2 SVGEGT. The CDR3 reads CASLGQGNQPQHF. For the CDR3, the DNA is TGTGCCAGCCTCGGACAGGGCAATCAGCCCCAGCATTTT.

This clonotype has a single count. V usage is TRBV11-1 and J usage is TRBJ2-1; D remains ambiguous. The V end lost 6 bases, the J end lost 8 bases, and 14 bases lay between the germline ends. Germline V gene lookup returns CDR1 SGHAT and CDR2 FQDESV (reference sequence). The CDR3 runs 13 residues. Here the CDR3 reads CASSLFRTDEQFF. CDR3 nucleotide sequence: TGTGCCAGCAGTTTATTTAGAACCGATGAGCAGTTCTTC.

This clonotype has a count of ten or more. The chain links TRBV3-1 to TRBJ2-1; weak D call: TRBD2 (6 bases). The ends were cut back, 6 bases at V and 4 bases at J, with 13 bases in the middle. CDR1 LGHDT and CDR2 YNNKEL come from the germline V gene (reference sequence). The CDR3 sequence is 14 residues long. The CDR3 region is CASRLKGLYNEQFF. The CDR3 bases are TGTGCCAGCAGATTAAAGGGACTGTACAATGAGCAGTTCTTC.

The CDR3 is CASSLFHLSSYEQYF. The CDR3, as DNA: TGTGCCAGCAGCTTGTTTCACCTTTCCTCCTACGAGCAGTACTTC. This rearrangement joins TRBV5-8 to TRBJ2-7; D gene uncertain. The CDR3 is 15 residues long. Germline CDR1 is SGHTS and CDR2 is YDEGEE. V dropped 1 base and J dropped 0 bases, with 11 bases sitting between them.

Concerning this clonotype itself: At one boundary the junction diverges from the germline segment, which might be a read error. V gene TRBV28 combines with J gene TRBJ2-5; 7 bases line up with TRBD2. This CDR3 comprises 16 residues. Germline CDR1 and CDR2: MDHEN and SYDVKM. CDR3 sequence: CASSFGGRANQEAQYF. In nucleotides, the CDR3 is TGTGCCAGCAGTTTTGGAGGGAGGGCCAACCAAGAGGCCCAGTACTTC.

Ten or more counts support this clonotype. V is TRBV6-1 and J is TRBJ2-1, with unresolved D. The V gene lost 7 bases and the J gene lost 5 bases, with 12 bases spanning the gap. CDR1 is MNHNS and CDR2 is SASEGT in the germline V gene. The CDR3 consists of 13 residues. CDR3 in DNA: TGTGCCAGCACTAGATATAGGGACAATGAGCAGTTCTTC. Protein product: CASTRYRDNEQFF.

This clonotype was seen a handful of times. The chain uses TRBV7-3 and TRBJ2-5; no reliable D call. The CDR3 is 13 amino acids. From germline, CDR1 is SGHTA and CDR2 FQGTGA. With 5 bases removed from V and 5 bases from J, the gap between germline ends came to 12 bases. CDR3 loop: CASSLDWWETQYF. The CDR3 DNA is TGTGCCAGCAGCCTTGACTGGTGGGAGACCCAGTACTTC.

The J gene is TRBJ2-1, the V gene TRBV5-1; D is undetermined. The CDR3 is made up of 11 amino acids. Trimming removed 3 bases from V and 12 bases from J, with 10 bases in between. Germline CDR1 SGHRS, CDR2 YFSETQ. The CDR3 nucleotides are TGCGCCAGCAGCTCAGGTGGAAGGCAGTTCTTC. As protein: CASSSGGRQFF. Based on the CDR3 plus reference TRBV5-1 and TRBJ2-1, the full variable domain is KAGVTQTPRYLIKTRGQQVTLSCSPISGHRSVSWYQQTPGQGLQFLFEYFSETQRNKGNFPGRFSGRQFSNSRSEMNVSTLELGDSALYLCASSSGGRQFFGPGTRLTVL.

This clonotype was recorded only once. The rearrangement links TRBV15 to TRBJ2-7; D ambiguous. Germline CDR1 reads LNHNV; CDR2 reads YYDKDF (reference sequence). The CDR3 runs to 12 residues. V lost 1 base and J 2 bases, leaving 3 bases between the germline ends. The CDR3 sequence: CATSRGAYEQYF. The CDR3 nucleotides read TGTGCCACCAGCAGAGGAGCCTACGAGCAGTACTTC. The full variable domain, completed using reference TRBV15 and TRBJ2-7, is DAMVIQNPRYQVTQFGKPVTLSCSQTLNHNVMYWYQQKSSQAPKLLFHYYDKDFNNEADTPDNFQSRRPNTSFCFLDIRSPGLGDTAMYLCATSRGAYEQYFGPGTRLTVT.